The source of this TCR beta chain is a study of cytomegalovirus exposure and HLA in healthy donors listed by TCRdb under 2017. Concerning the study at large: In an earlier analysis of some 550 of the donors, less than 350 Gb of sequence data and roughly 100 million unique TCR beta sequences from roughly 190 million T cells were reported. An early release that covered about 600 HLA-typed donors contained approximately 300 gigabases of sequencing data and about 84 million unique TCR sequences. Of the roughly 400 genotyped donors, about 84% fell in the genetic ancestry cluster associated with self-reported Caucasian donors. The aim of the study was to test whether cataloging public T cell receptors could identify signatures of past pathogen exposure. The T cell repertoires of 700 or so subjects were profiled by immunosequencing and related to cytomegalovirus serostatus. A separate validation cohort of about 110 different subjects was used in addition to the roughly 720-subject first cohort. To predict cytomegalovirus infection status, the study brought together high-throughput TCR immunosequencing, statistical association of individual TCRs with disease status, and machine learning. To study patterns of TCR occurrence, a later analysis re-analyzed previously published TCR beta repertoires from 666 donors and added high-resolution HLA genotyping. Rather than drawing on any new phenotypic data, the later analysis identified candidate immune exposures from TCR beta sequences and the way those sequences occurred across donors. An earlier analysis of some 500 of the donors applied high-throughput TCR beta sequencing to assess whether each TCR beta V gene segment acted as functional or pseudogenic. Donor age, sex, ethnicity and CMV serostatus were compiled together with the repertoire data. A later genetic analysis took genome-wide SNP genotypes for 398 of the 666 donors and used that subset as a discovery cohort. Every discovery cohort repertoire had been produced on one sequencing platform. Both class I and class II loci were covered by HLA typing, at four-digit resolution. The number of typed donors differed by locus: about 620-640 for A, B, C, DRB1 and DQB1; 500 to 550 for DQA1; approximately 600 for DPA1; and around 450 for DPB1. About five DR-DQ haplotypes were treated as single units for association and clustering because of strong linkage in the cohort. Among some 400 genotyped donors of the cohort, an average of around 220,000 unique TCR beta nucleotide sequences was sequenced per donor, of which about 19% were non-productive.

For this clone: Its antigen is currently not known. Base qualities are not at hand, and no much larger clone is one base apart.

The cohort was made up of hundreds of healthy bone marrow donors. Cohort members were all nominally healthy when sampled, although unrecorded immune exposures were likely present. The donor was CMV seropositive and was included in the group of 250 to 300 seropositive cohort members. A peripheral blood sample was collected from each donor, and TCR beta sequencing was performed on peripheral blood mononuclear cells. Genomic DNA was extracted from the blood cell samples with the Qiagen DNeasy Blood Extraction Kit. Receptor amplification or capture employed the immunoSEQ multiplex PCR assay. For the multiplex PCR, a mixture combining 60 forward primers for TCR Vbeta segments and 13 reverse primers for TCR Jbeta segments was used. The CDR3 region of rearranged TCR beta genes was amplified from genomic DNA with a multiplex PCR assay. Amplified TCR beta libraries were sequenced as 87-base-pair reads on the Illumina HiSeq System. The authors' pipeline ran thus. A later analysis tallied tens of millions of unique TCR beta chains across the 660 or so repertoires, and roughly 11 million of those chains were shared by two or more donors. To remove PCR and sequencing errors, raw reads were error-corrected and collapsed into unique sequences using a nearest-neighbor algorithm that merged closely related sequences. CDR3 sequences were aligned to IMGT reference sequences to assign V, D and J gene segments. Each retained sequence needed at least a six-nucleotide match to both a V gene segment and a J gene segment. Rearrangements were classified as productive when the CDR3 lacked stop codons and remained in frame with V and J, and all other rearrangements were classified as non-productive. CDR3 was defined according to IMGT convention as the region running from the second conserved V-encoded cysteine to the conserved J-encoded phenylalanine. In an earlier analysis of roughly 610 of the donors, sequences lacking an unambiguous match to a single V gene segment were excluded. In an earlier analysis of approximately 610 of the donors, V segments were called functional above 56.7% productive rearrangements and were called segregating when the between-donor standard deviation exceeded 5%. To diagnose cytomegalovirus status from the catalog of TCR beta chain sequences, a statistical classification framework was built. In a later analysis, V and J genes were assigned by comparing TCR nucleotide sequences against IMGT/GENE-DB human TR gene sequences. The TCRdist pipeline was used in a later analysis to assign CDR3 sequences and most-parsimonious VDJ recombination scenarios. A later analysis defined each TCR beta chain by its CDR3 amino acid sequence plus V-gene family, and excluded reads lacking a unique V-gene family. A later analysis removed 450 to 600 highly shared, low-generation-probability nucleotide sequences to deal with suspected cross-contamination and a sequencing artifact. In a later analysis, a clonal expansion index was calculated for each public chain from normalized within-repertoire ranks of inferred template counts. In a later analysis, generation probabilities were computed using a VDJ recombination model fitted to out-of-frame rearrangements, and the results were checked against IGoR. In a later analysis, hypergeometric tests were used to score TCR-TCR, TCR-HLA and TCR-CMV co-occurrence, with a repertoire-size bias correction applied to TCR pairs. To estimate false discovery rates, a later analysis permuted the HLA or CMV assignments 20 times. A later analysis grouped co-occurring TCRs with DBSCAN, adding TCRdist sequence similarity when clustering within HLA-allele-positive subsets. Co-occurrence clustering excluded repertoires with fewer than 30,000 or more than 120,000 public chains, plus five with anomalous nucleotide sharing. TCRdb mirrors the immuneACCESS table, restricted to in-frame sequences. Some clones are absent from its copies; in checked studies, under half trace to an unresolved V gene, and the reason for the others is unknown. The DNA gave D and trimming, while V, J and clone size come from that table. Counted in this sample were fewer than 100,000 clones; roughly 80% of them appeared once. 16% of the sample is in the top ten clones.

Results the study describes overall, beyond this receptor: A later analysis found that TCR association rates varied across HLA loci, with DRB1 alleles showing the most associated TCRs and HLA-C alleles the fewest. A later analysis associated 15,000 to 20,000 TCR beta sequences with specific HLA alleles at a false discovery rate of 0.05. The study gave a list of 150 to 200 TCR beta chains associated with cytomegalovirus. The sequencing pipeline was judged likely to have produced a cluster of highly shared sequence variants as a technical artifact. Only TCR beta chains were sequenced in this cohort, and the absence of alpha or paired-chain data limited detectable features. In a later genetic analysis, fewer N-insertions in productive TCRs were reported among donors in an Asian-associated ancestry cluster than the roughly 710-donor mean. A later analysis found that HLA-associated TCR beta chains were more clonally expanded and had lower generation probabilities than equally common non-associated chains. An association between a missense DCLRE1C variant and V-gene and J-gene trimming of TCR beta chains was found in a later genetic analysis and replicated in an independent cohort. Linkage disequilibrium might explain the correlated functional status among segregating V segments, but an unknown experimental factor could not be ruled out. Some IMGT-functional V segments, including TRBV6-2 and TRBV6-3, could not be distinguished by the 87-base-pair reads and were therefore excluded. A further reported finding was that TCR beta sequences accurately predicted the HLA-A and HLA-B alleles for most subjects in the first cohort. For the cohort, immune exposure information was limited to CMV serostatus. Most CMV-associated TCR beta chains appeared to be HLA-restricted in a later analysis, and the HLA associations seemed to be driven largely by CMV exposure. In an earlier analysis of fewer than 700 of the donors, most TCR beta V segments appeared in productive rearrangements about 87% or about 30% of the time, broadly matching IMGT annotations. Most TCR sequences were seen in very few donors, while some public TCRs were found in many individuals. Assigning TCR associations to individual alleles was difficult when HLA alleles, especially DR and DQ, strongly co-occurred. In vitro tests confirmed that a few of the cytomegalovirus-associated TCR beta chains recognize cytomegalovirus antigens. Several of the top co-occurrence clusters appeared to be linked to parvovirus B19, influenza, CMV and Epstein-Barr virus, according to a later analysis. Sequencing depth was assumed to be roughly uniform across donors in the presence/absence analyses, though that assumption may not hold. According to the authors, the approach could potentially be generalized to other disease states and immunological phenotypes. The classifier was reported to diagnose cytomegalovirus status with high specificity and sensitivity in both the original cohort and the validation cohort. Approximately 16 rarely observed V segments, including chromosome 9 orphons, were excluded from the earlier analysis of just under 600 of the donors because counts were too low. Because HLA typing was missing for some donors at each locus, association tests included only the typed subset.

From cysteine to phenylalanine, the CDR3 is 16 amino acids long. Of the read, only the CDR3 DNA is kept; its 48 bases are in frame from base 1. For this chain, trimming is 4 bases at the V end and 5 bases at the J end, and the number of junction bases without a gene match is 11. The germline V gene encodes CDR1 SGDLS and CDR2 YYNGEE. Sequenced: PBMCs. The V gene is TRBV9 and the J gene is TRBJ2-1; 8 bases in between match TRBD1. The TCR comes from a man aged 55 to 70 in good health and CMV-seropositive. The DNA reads TGTGCCAGCAGCCCCAGCAGGGACAGGTGGGACAATGAGCAGTTCTTC. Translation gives CASSPSRDRWDNEQFF.